This paragraph reports one T cell receptor (beta chain). The data were taken from a study of monozygotic twins with inflammatory bowel disease. UMIs were attached via template switching, each with a 6-nucleotide sample barcode. After re-calling the 5' RACE reads, TCRdb lists one entry per CDR3 protein, DNA absent. The sample is made up of 300,000 to 350,000 distinct CDR3 sequences, and the top ten hold 2% to 2.5% of it. Blood was collected, approximately 2.7 ml per donor. The CDR3 has 14 amino acids. The V gene's germline CDR1 is MNHNS and CDR2 SASEGT. The sample was blood. The origin of this receptor is a human donor with ulcerative colitis or Crohn's disease, or a healthy co-twin of an affected twin (not recorded which). The chain combines TRBV6-1 with TRBJ2-3; TCRdb's D call, TRBD2, is unchecked because there is no DNA. The CDR3 loop is CASSGGGAADTQYF.